This T cell receptor (beta chain) was captured in a study of PD-1 blockade in classical Hodgkin lymphoma. Germline V gene lookup returns CDR1 LNHDA and CDR2 SQIVND (reference sequence). The V end lost 2 bases, the J end lost 3 bases, and 2 bases lay between the germline ends. CDR3 length: 12 residues. Study observations and caveats: Patients starting nivolumab under 1 year after ASCT were excluded. Relapsed/refractory patients reportedly had lower baseline diversity than newly diagnosed patients. Before treatment, complete responders showed about the same diversity as newly diagnosed patients.

Every single patient, without exception, relapsed after autologous stem cell transplantation, and brentuximab vedotin exposure varied. In the case of this clone: What it recognizes is unknown.

Profiled with immunoSEQ multiplex PCR; TCRdb holds only in-frame clones, not every one. The repertoire holds roughly 41,000 clones, with 80% to 90% as singletons. This TCR was recovered from a human donor with classical Hodgkin lymphoma. Sequenced material: peripheral blood mononuclear cells (PBMCs), taken before the second cycle of nivolumab. The chain is built from TRBV19 and TRBJ1-3; D is unresolved. CDR3 in DNA: TGTGCCAGTAGTATACTTGGAAACACCATATATTTT. It yields the protein CASSILGNTIYF. The variable domain in full, with the rest retrieved from reference TRBV19 and TRBJ1-3, is DGGITQSPKYLFRKEGQNVTLSCEQNLNHDAMYWYRQDPGQGLRLIYYSQIVNDFQKGDIAEGYSVSREKKESFPLTVTSAQKNPTAFYLCASSILGNTIYFGEGSWLTVV.